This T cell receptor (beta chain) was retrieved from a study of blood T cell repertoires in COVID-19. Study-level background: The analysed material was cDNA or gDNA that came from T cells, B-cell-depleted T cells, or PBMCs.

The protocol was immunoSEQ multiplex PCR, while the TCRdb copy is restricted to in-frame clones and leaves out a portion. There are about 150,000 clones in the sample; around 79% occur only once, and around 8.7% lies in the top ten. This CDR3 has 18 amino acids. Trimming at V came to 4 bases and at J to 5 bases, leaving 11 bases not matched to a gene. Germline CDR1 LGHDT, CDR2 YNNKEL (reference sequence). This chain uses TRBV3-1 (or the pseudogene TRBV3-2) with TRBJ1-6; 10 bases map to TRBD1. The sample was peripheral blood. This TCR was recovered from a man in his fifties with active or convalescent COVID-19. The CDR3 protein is CASSRLSTGGGDNSPLHF. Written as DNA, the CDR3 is TGTGCCAGCAGCCGCCTATCGACAGGGGGCGGGGATAATTCACCCCTCCACTTT.